A single sample is the source of the 18 T cell receptor beta chains below, sequenced in a study of cytomegalovirus exposure and HLA in healthy donors. Researchers ran the PCR with 60 Vbeta and 13 Jbeta primers. Sequenced by immunoSEQ multiplex PCR; TCRdb stores in-frame clones only, minus some. The table has fewer than 250,000 clones, 75% to 85% seen once; the top ten hold around 0.38%. The sample consisted of PBMCs. The receptors originated from a male donor in good health and CMV-seropositive.

J is TRBJ2-5 and V is TRBV6-4; D perhaps matches TRBD2 (6 bases). The CDR3 consists of 13 residues. Germline V gene lookup returns CDR1 MRHNA and CDR2 SNTAGT. The V end was cut by 3 bases, the J end by 9 bases, with 14 bases between. The CDR3 loop reads CASSEGRDGAQYF. CDR3 DNA sequence: TGTGCCAGCAGTGAAGGGCGGGACGGGGCCCAGTACTTC.

CDR3 residues: CASSLELAVLAQYF. CDR3 coding DNA: TGTGCCAGCAGCTTGGAACTAGCGGTTTTGGCCCAGTACTTC. This chain joins TRBV5-5 and TRBJ2-5; TRBD2 agrees at 8 bases. Trimming at V came to 0 bases and at J to 9 bases, leaving 7 bases not matched to a gene. The CDR3 is 14 amino acids. Germline V gene sequence: CDR1 SGHKS, CDR2 YYEKEE (reference sequence).

The chain uses TRBV19 and TRBJ2-4; 7 bases align to TRBD1. The J segment lost 0 bases and the V segment lost 8 bases, leaving 4 bases of the junction unmatched. Looked up from germline, CDR1 is LNHDA and CDR2 is SQIVND (reference sequence). The CDR3 is 14 amino acids. The CDR3 sequence is CASGDRLAKNIQYF. For the CDR3, the DNA is TGTGCCAGTGGGGACAGACTAGCCAAAAACATTCAGTACTTC.

This chain joins TRBV7-3 and TRBJ2-1; weak D call: TRBD1 (6 bases). CDR3 length: 13 residues. The V gene's germline CDR1 is SGHTA and CDR2 FQGTGA. V was trimmed by 5 bases and J by 5 bases, leaving 10 bases between them. In DNA form, the CDR3 reads TGTGCCAGCAGCCACAGGGATAACAATGAGCAGTTCTTC. Translated: CASSHRDNNEQFF.

The rearrangement links TRBV7-8 to TRBJ2-7, with 8 bases aligning to TRBD2. V lost 5 bases to trimming and J lost 1 base; unmatched junction nucleotides: 10. The CDR3 covers 16 residues. Germline CDR1 reads SGHVS; CDR2 reads FQNEAQ. The CDR3 DNA follows: TGTGCCAGCAGCCACCCGGGGGGGCTACGGTCCTACGAGCAGTACTTC. Translated, it gives CASSHPGGLRSYEQYF.

V usage is TRBV19 and J usage is TRBJ2-1, with TRBD2 identical over 12 bases. CDR3 length equals 16 residues. Trimming cost V 2 bases and J 6 bases; bases outside gene matches: 5. Germline loops: CDR1 LNHDA, CDR2 SQIVND (reference sequence). For the CDR3, the DNA is TGTGCCAGTAGTATACTGACTAGCGGGAGTATCAATGAGCAGTTCTTC. Encoded protein: CASSILTSGSINEQFF.

This clone was observed a single time. J is TRBJ2-5 and V is TRBV6-5, with D possibly TRBD2 on 6 matching bases. The J call may be incorrect, as the DNA end agrees better with TRBJ2-7. From germline, CDR1 is MNHEY and CDR2 SVGAGI. The CDR3 consists of 14 residues. Here the CDR3 DNA reads TGTGCCAGCAGTGCTCAGCCGGGACTCTACGAGCAGTACTTC. Translation: CASSAQPGLYEQYF.

The J gene is TRBJ2-2, the V gene TRBV19; 12 bases are a match to TRBD2. CDR1 is LNHDA, CDR2 SQIVND, per germline (reference sequence). The CDR3 loop spans 17 amino acids. V lost 1 base, J lost 6 bases, and 6 bases stayed unmatched. CDR3 loop: CASSIAGLAGGAGELFF. The CDR3 DNA sequence: TGTGCCAGTAGTATAGCTGGGCTAGCGGGAGGGGCCGGGGAGCTGTTTTTT.

J is TRBJ2-5 and V is TRBV5-1, with 8 bases identical to TRBD2. The V gene end was trimmed by 3 bases and the J gene end by 5 bases; junction bases not matched to a gene: 15. Germline CDR1 reads SGHRS; CDR2 reads YFSETQ. This CDR3 comprises 17 residues. CDR3 amino acids: CASSSRSLGLDVETQYF. The DNA for the CDR3 is TGCGCCAGCAGCTCCAGGTCGCTGGGACTAGATGTCGAGACCCAGTACTTC. The full variable domain, rest sourced from reference TRBV5-1 and TRBJ2-5, is KAGVTQTPRYLIKTRGQQVTLSCSPISGHRSVSWYQQTPGQGLQFLFEYFSETQRNKGNFPGRFSGRQFSNSRSEMNVSTLELGDSALYLCASSSRSLGLDVETQYFGPGTRLLVL.

The V and J genes are TRBV5-6 and TRBJ1-1; D not certain. V was cut by 4 bases and J by 5 bases, with 15 bases left in between. The CDR3 has 14 amino acids. CDR1 is SGHDT, CDR2 YYEEEE, per germline. The CDR3 spells CASSDPGIGTEAFF. For the CDR3, the DNA is TGTGCCAGCAGCGACCCGGGGATAGGGACTGAAGCTTTCTTT.

The chain couples TRBV6-5 to TRBJ1-5, with a weak D call TRBD1 (6 bases). Looked up from germline, CDR1 is MNHEY and CDR2 is SVGAGI. Between the trimmed V and J ends, which lost 0 bases and 3 bases, there was a span of 9 bases. The CDR3 is 15 amino acids. The CDR3 loop reads CASSYSDRNNQPQHF. As DNA, the CDR3 is TGTGCCAGCAGTTACTCCGACAGGAACAATCAGCCCCAGCATTTT.

The chain joins TRBV7-9 to TRBJ2-3, with D unclear. V dropped 3 bases and J dropped 1 base, with 2 bases sitting between them. The CDR3 extends over 12 amino acids. Germline V gene sequence: CDR1 SEHNR, CDR2 FQNEAQ (reference sequence). CDR3 region: CASSFGTDTQYF. The CDR3 DNA is TGTGCCAGCAGCTTCGGCACAGATACGCAGTATTTT.

This clone was recorded a few times. The rearrangement uses TRBV27 and TRBJ1-1; 7 bases are shared with TRBD1. CDR1 is MNHEY and CDR2 is SMNVEV in the germline V gene (reference sequence). The CDR3 extends over 14 amino acids. The V and J ends lost 3 bases and 5 bases, in that order; junction bases with no gene match: 6. DNA of the CDR3: TGTGCCAGCAGTTTCGAGGGGGCGCGAACTGAAGCTTTCTTT. It is translated as CASSFEGARTEAFF.

The rearrangement joins TRBV7-2 to TRBJ1-1; 7 bases are shared with TRBD1. This CDR3 has 16 amino acids. The junction had 7 bases not matched to a gene; V was cut back by 1 base and J by 2 bases. CDR1 is SGHTA and CDR2 is FQGNSA in the germline V gene. The CDR3 sequence is CASSLVGGGGNTEAFF. The CDR3 nucleotides read TGTGCCAGCAGCTTAGTGGGCGGAGGGGGCAACACTGAAGCTTTCTTT.

This chain links TRBV7-2 with TRBJ2-1; D is perhaps TRBD1 (6 bases). Trimming shortened V by 4 bases and J by 4 bases, and 8 bases separated the two germline ends. CDR3 length: 13 amino acids. The germline gives CDR1 SGHTA, CDR2 FQGNSA. The CDR3 sequence is CASSWDTYNEQFF. The CDR3 DNA reads as TGTGCCAGCAGCTGGGACACTTACAATGAGCAGTTCTTC.

This clone has only a few counts. The gene calls are TRBV5-4 and TRBJ2-5; perhaps TRBD2 as D (5 bases). This CDR3 is 13 amino acids long. V was pared by 2 bases and J by 5 bases, with 10 bases between. Germline V gene lookup returns CDR1 SGHNT and CDR2 YYREEE (reference sequence). CDR3 sequence reads: CASSLAARETQYF. CDR3 DNA: TGTGCCAGCAGCTTAGCGGCTAGGGAGACCCAGTACTTC.

The chain joins TRBV4-3 to TRBJ1-6, with TRBD1 as a possible D gene (5 bases). Trimming pared 1 base from V and 5 bases from J, leaving 9 bases between. Germline V gene lookup returns CDR1 LGHNA and CDR2 YSLEER. The CDR3 length is 15 residues. The CDR3 nucleotides read TGCGCCAGCAGCCAAGGACAGAACCATAATTCACCCCTCCACTTT. It encodes CASSQGQNHNSPLHF.

Here the CDR3 DNA reads TGTGCCATCAGTGAGTCGATTGCAGGGGGGAGCTCCTACGAGCAGTACTTC. This sequence encodes CAISESIAGGSSYEQYF. The V call is TRBV10-3, the J call TRBJ2-7; possible D gene TRBD1, 7 bases. V was trimmed by 0 bases and J by 0 bases, leaving 15 bases between them. The CDR3 length is 17 residues. The germline CDR1 and CDR2 sequences are ENHRY and SYGVKD.